These 29 T cell receptor beta chains came from one sample sequenced in a study of CD8 T cells in ankylosing spondylitis. TCRdb used MiXCR to reprocess the 5' RACE reads, holding one entry per CDR3 protein. The sample lists fewer than 180,000 distinct CDR3 sequences, under 55% occurring once. Sequencing was performed on synovial fluid, either unsorted or a sorted T cell fraction (not recorded which). All receptors derive from a male donor with ankylosing spondylitis.

This chain uses TRBV19 with TRBJ1-5, with D perhaps TRBD1 (5 bases). Germline V CDR1 and CDR2: LNHDA, SQIVND (reference sequence). The CDR3 is made up of 15 amino acids. Trimming shortened V by 1 base and J by 4 bases, and 11 bases separated the two germline ends. The CDR3 spells CASSIVRRGNQPQHF. The CDR3 DNA reads as TGTGCCAGTAGTATAGTACGGCGGGGGAATCAGCCCCAGCATTTT.

The chain couples TRBV6-1 to TRBJ2-7, with 13 bases lining up with TRBD2. CDR1 and CDR2 from the germline V gene are MNHNS and SASEGT. This CDR3 contains 15 residues. V lost 2 bases, J lost 4 bases, and 2 bases stayed unmatched. The CDR3, as DNA: TGTGCCAGCAGTGAAAGGACTAGCGGGGGTTACGAGCAGTACTTC. Encoded protein: CASSERTSGGYEQYF.

CDR3 DNA: TGTGCCAGCAGTTTGGGGGACGGGTACGAGCAGTACTTC. It specifies CASSLGDGYEQYF. This chain uses TRBV28 with TRBJ2-7, with D perhaps TRBD1 or TRBD2 (5 bases each). V lost 3 bases, J lost 4 bases, and 10 bases lay in between. Germline assignment: CDR1 MDHEN and CDR2 SYDVKM. This CDR3 is built from 13 residues. The whole variable domain, filled in from reference TRBV28 and TRBJ2-7, reads DVKVTQSSRYLVKRTGEKVFLECVQDMDHENMFWYRQDPGLGLRLIYFSYDVKMKEKGDIPEGYSVSREKKERFSLILESASTNQTSMYLCASSLGDGYEQYFGPGTRLTVT.

The gene calls are TRBV19 and TRBJ1-1; 11 bases agree with TRBD1. The trim removed 7 bases at V and 5 bases at J, leaving 6 bases unmatched. This CDR3 comprises 14 residues. CDR1 is LNHDA and CDR2 is SQIVND in the germline V gene (reference sequence). The CDR3 bases are TGTGCCAGTACCCTCCGGGACAGGGGGACTGAAGCTTTCTTT. Protein: CASTLRDRGTEAFF.

The V gene is TRBV2, the J gene TRBJ2-7; 7 bases agree with TRBD2. J lost 3 bases, V lost 8 bases, and 10 bases had no gene match. Germline-derived CDR1 and CDR2 are SNHLY and FYNNEI. The CDR3 runs 14 residues. CDR3 sequence: CASLSREIGYEQYF. The CDR3 DNA is TGTGCCAGCCTGTCGCGGGAGATCGGCTACGAGCAGTACTTC.

J is TRBJ1-1 and V is TRBV18, with 10 bases that match TRBD1. V was pared by 2 bases and J by 4 bases, with 7 bases of the junction left unmatched. Germline CDR1 KGHSH, CDR2 LQKENI. The CDR3 is 16 residues long. The CDR3 bases are TGTGCCAGCTCACCATTGGGACAGGGGTGGGGCACTGAAGCTTTCTTT. It specifies CASSPLGQGWGTEAFF.

Only a few counts were recorded for this clonotype. The J gene is TRBJ2-1, the V gene TRBV20-1; 15 nucleotides line up with TRBD2. Unmatched junction bases numbered 9, after V lost 5 bases and J lost 4 bases. This CDR3 spans 17 amino acids. Germline CDR1 and CDR2: DFQATT and SNEGSKA (reference sequence). CDR3 amino acids: CSASGLAGGKVYNEQFF. CDR3 in DNA: TGCAGTGCTTCGGGACTAGCGGGAGGTAAAGTGTACAATGAGCAGTTCTTC.

The chain has TRBV6-5 and TRBJ2-7, with 8 bases lining up with TRBD1. V was clipped by 0 bases and J by 4 bases; unmatched bases: 5. The CDR3 sequence is 15 residues long. The V gene's germline CDR1 is MNHEY and CDR2 SVGAGI. The chain's CDR3 is CASSYSSGQGYEQYF. DNA for the CDR3: TGTGCCAGCAGTTACTCGAGTGGACAGGGTTACGAGCAGTACTTC.

In its sample, this clonotype was seen a few times. The chain is built from TRBV2 and TRBJ2-1; 8 positions agree with TRBD2. V shed 3 bases and J 2 bases; nucleotides not matched to a gene: 6. The CDR3 loop spans 16 amino acids. The germline V gene has CDR1 SNHLY and CDR2 FYNNEI. CDR3 in DNA: TGTGCCAGCAGTGATACGGTTAGCGGGACCTACAATGAGCAGTTCTTC. This encodes CASSDTVSGTYNEQFF.

V is TRBV12-3 or TRBV12-4 and J is TRBJ1-5, with D unresolved. The ends were cut back, 3 bases at V and 1 base at J, with 4 bases in the middle. The CDR3 runs to 13 residues. CDR3 region: CASSLWSNQPQHF. The CDR3 nucleotides are TGTGCCAGCAGTTTGTGGAGCAATCAGCCCCAGCATTTT.

This clonotype is a singleton in its sample. J is TRBJ2-1 and V is TRBV9; 10 bases match TRBD2. The CDR3 is made up of 15 amino acids. V trimming: 0 bases; J trimming: 6 bases; junction bases outside the gene matches: 3. Germline assignment: CDR1 SGDLS and CDR2 YYNGEE. The CDR3 DNA follows: TGTGCCAGCAGCGTAGGACTAGCGGGCCTCAATGAGCAGTTCTTC. Amino acids: CASSVGLAGLNEQFF.

This clonotype was counted a few times. The rearrangement links TRBV2 to TRBJ2-7; the match to TRBD1 covers 7 bases. CDR1 and CDR2 (germline): SNHLY, FYNNEI. V shed 7 bases, J shed 0 bases, and the junction held 6 bases outside the gene matches. This CDR3 is built from 14 residues. This CDR3 reads CASTPTGPSYEQYF. The CDR3, as DNA: TGTGCCAGCACTCCGACAGGGCCCTCCTACGAGCAGTACTTC.

V is TRBV4-1 and J is TRBJ1-1; a weak D match, TRBD1 (5 bases). V shed 0 bases and J shed 0 bases, with 11 bases lying between them. The germline CDR1 and CDR2 sequences are MGHRA and YSYEKL. This CDR3 is 16 amino acids long. This CDR3 is CASSQERDDMNTEAFF. The CDR3 DNA reads as TGCGCCAGCAGCCAAGAACGGGACGATATGAACACTGAAGCTTTCTTT.

This clonotype has just a few counts. The gene calls are TRBV11-1 and TRBJ2-7; the D gene is possibly TRBD2 (5 bases). The CDR3 loop spans 16 amino acids. Per germline, CDR1 SGHAT and CDR2 FQDESV (reference sequence). The V gene lost 1 base and the J gene lost 2 bases, with 15 bases spanning the gap. The CDR3 is CASSLEYGVAAYEQYF. The CDR3 DNA follows: TGTGCCAGCAGCTTAGAGTACGGGGTGGCAGCCTACGAGCAGTACTTC. The full variable domain, in which reference TRBV11-1 and TRBJ2-7 provide the parts outside the CDR3, is EAEVAQSPRYKITEKSQAVAFWCDPISGHATLYWYRQILGQGPELLVQFQDESVVDDSQLPKDRFSAERLKGVDSTLKIQPAELGDSAMYLCASSLEYGVAAYEQYFGPGTRLTVT.

This clonotype was picked up a small number of times. The chain joins TRBV6-2 or TRBV6-3 to TRBJ2-2, with 7 positions matching TRBD2. The CDR3 loop spans 17 amino acids. CDR1 is MNHEY, CDR2 SVGEGT, per germline. V trimming: 2 bases; J trimming: 4 bases; junction bases outside the gene matches: 10. The CDR3 DNA reads TGTGCCAGCAGTTACGTCCCGCCGGCGGGAGTCACCGGGGAGCTGTTTTTT. The encoded protein is CASSYVPPAGVTGELFF.

The chain has TRBV21-1 and TRBJ1-5; TRBD1, the D gene given by the table, was not confirmed from the DNA. TRBV21-1 represents a pseudogene. The CDR3 loop spans 20 amino acids. CDR3 region: CASSKTHRDRGYTGNQPQHF. The CDR3 coding sequence is TGTGCCAGCAGCAAAACCCACCGGGACAGGGGATATACGGGCAATCAGCCCCAGCATTTT.

This clonotype occurred a few times. This chain connects TRBV7-9 to TRBJ2-7; 7 positions agree with TRBD2. Germline V gene data show CDR1 as SEHNR and CDR2 as FQNEAQ (reference sequence). The CDR3 runs 15 residues. Trimming at V came to 4 bases and at J to 3 bases, leaving 9 bases not matched to a gene. The CDR3 loop is CASSSSRDYLYEQYF. CDR3 sequence (DNA): TGTGCCAGCAGCTCCTCCAGGGACTATCTCTACGAGCAGTACTTC.

This clonotype was seen more than once but under ten times. The chain is built from TRBV12-3 or TRBV12-4 and TRBJ2-2; no definite D call. Trimming shortened V by 10 bases and J by 0 bases, and 9 bases separated the two germline ends. This CDR3 has 13 amino acids. In DNA form, the CDR3 reads TGTGCCACAGGATCCTCGAACACCGGGGAGCTGTTTTTT. Its protein product is CATGSSNTGELFF.

As to this clonotype: One junction end does not reproduce the germline sequence, and a read error may be involved. The chain recombines TRBV15 with TRBJ1-6, with no clear D. Germline values: CDR1 LNHNV, CDR2 YYDKDF (reference sequence). The CDR3 is 12 residues long. This CDR3 is CATSRENSPLPF. Written as DNA, the CDR3 is TGTGCCACCAGCAGAGAGAATTCACCCCTTCCCTTT.

This chain uses TRBV12-3 or TRBV12-4 with TRBJ2-7, with unresolved D. The V end was cut by 6 bases, the J end by 5 bases, with 20 bases between. There are 15 residues in the CDR3. CDR3 in amino acids: CASRSPGPDPHEQYF. The CDR3 region has the DNA TGTGCCAGCAGATCTCCCGGGCCCGACCCCCACGAGCAGTACTTC.

This chain joins TRBV29-1 and TRBJ2-2; TRBD1 matches at 8 bases. Trimming took 7 bases from V and 0 from J; bases not matched to a gene: 4. This CDR3 has 14 residues. Germline V gene data show CDR1 as SQVTM and CDR2 as ANQGSEA. CDR3 protein: CSAGQGPNTGELFF. CDR3 nucleotides: TGCAGCGCCGGACAGGGACCGAACACCGGGGAGCTGTTTTTT.

This clonotype was counted only a few times. The chain uses TRBV7-9 and TRBJ1-2, with unresolved D. V lost 6 bases, J lost 7 bases, and 12 bases lay in between. In germline, CDR1 is SEHNR, CDR2 FQNEAQ (reference sequence). The CDR3 length is 12 residues. The CDR3 protein is CASRDRGSGYTF. The CDR3 DNA follows: TGTGCCAGCAGAGACCGAGGTAGTGGCTACACCTTC.

This chain links TRBV4-2 with TRBJ1-1; D call uncertain. This CDR3 region has 14 residues. V dropped 4 bases and J dropped 3 bases, with 12 bases sitting between them. CDR1 and CDR2 (germline): LGHNA, YNFKEQ. Written as DNA, the CDR3 is TGTGCCAGCAGCCGCAAAGCCTTCGACACTGAAGCTTTCTTT. It translates to CASSRKAFDTEAFF.

The rearrangement links TRBV20-1 to TRBJ2-7; D is unresolved. V lost 1 base and J lost 0, with 13 bases in between. Germline assignment: CDR1 DFQATT and CDR2 SNEGSKA (reference sequence). This CDR3 comprises 15 residues. The CDR3 sequence: CSARAVHYPSYEQYF. The CDR3 DNA reads as TGCAGTGCTAGAGCCGTCCACTATCCCTCCTACGAGCAGTACTTC.

This chain uses TRBV6-1 with TRBJ2-1, with no clear D. The CDR3 totals 13 residues. CDR1 and CDR2 (germline): MNHNS, SASEGT. Trimming left V 4 bases short and J 8 bases short, with 12 bases between. This chain's CDR3 is CASSGRPLDEQFF. The DNA of the CDR3 is TGTGCCAGCAGTGGACGGCCGTTGGATGAGCAGTTCTTC.

This chain links TRBV20-1 with TRBJ1-6; no reliable D call. Trimming removed 5 bases at V and 6 bases at J, with 14 bases between. This CDR3 has 14 residues. CDR1 and CDR2 from the germline V gene are DFQATT and SNEGSKA (reference sequence). CDR3 in DNA: TGCAGTGCTGACCGGGAAACGCTTAATTCACCCCTCCACTTT. Amino acids: CSADRETLNSPLHF.

V usage is TRBV5-4 and J usage is TRBJ2-1, with 7 nucleotides matching TRBD1. CDR1 is SGHNT and CDR2 is YYREEE in the germline V gene (reference sequence). The V and J ends lost 3 bases and 15 bases, in that order; junction bases with no gene match: 9. The CDR3 spans 12 residues. CDR3 loop: CASSYTGTVTFF. The CDR3 DNA sequence: TGTGCCAGCAGCTACACCGGGACAGTGACGTTCTTC.

J is TRBJ2-1 and V is TRBV14, with 11 nucleotides matching TRBD1. CDR1 and CDR2 (germline): SGHDN, FVKESK. CDR3 length: 17 amino acids. V lost 4 bases, J lost 0 bases, and 5 bases stayed unmatched. The CDR3: CASSPGQGAVSYNEQFF. Here the CDR3 DNA reads TGTGCCAGCAGCCCCGGACAGGGGGCGGTCTCCTACAATGAGCAGTTCTTC. The full variable domain, with the rest looked up from reference TRBV14 and TRBJ2-1, is EAGVTQFPSHSVIEKGQTVTLRCDPISGHDNLYWYRRVMGKEIKFLLHFVKESKQDESGMPNNRFLAERTGGTYSTLKVQPAELEDSGVYFCASSPGQGAVSYNEQFFGPGTRLTVL.

This clonotype was detected many times. The chain carries TRBV2 and TRBJ1-4; perhaps TRBD1 as D (5 bases). V was pared by 2 bases and J by 8 bases, with 15 bases between. The CDR3 loop spans 15 amino acids. The germline V gene encodes CDR1 SNHLY and CDR2 FYNNEI. The CDR3, as DNA: TGTGCCAGCAGTGAATGGAACAGGATGACGGAAAAACTGTTTTTT. As protein: CASSEWNRMTEKLFF.